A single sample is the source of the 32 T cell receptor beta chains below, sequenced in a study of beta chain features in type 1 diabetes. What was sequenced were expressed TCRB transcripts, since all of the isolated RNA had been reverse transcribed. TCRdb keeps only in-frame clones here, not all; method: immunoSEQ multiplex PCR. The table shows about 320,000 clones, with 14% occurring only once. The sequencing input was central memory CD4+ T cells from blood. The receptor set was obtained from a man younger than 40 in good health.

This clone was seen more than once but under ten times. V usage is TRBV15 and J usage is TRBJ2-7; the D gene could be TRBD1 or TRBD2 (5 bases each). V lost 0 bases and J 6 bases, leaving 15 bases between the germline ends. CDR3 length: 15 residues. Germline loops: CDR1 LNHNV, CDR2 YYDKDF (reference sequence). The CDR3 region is CATSRDGLGVSEQYV. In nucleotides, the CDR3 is TGTGCCACCAGCAGAGATGGGCTGGGGGTGAGCGAGCAGTACGTC.

CDR3 amino acids: CASSFTGRQDEAFF. CDR3 DNA: TGTGCCAGCAGCTTTACGGGGCGTCAGGATGAAGCTTTCTTT. The chain joins TRBV5-6 to TRBJ1-1; D might be TRBD1 (5 bases). The CDR3 runs to 14 residues. Germline V gene sequence: CDR1 SGHDT, CDR2 YYEEEE. V was cut by 2 bases and J by 7 bases, with 15 bases left in between.

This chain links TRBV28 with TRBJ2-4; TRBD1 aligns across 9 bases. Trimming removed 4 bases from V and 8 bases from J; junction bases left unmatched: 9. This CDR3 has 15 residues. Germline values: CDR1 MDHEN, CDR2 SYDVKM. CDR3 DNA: TGTGCCAGCAGTTACCCGAGACAGGGGGGAGACATTCAGTACTTC. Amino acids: CASSYPRQGGDIQYF.

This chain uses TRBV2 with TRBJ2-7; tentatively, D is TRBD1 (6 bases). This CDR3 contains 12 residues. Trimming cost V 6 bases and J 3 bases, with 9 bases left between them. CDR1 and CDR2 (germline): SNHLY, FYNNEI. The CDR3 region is CASRKDSYEQYF. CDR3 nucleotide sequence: TGTGCCAGCAGGAAGGACAGCTACGAGCAGTACTTC.

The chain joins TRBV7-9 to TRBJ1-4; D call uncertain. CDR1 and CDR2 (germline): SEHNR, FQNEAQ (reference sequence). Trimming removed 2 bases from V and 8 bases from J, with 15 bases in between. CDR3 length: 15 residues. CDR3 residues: CASSLLSWRVEKLFF. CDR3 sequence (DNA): TGTGCCAGCAGCTTACTATCGTGGAGGGTCGAAAAACTGTTTTTT.

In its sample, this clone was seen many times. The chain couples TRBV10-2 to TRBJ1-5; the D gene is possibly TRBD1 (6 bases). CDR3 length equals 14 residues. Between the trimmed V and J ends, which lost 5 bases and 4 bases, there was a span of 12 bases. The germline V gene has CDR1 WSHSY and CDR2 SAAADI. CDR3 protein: CASSRDTRNQPQHF. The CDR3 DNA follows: TGCGCCAGCAGTCGGGACACTAGAAATCAGCCCCAGCATTTT.

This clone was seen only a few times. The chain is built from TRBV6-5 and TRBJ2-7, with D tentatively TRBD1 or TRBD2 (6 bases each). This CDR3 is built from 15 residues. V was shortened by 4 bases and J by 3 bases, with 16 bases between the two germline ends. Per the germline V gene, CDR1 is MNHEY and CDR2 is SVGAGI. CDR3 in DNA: TGTGCCAGCAGTTCTGGTGGGGGGCTAAGCTACGAGCAGTACGTC. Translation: CASSSGGGLSYEQYV.

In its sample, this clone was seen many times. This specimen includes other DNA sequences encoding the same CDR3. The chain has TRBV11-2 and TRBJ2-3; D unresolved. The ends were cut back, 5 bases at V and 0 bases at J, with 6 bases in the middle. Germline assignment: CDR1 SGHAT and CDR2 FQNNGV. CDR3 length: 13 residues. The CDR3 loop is CASSLYSTDTQYF. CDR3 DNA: TGTGCCAGCAGCCTTTATAGCACAGATACGCAGTATTTT.

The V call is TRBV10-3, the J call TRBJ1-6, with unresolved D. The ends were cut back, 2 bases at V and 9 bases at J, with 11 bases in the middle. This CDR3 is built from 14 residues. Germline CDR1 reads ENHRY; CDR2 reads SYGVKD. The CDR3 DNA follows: TGTGCCATCAGTGAGCAACCCGGTAGTTCACCCCTCCACTTT. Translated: CAISEQPGSSPLHF.

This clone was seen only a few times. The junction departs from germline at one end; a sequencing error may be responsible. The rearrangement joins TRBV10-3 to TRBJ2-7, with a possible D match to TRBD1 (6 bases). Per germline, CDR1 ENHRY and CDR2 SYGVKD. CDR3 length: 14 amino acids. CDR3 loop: CASSSTVDSYEQYF. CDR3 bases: TGTGCCAGCAGTTCTACCGTGGACAGCTACGAGCAGTACTTC.

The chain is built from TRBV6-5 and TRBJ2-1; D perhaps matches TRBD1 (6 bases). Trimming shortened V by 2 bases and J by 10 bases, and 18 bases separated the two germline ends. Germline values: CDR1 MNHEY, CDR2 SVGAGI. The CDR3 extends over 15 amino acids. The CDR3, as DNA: TGTGCCAGCAGTTACGGGGGACACCTTTTTGGGGAGCAGTTCTTC. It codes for CASSYGGHLFGEQFF.

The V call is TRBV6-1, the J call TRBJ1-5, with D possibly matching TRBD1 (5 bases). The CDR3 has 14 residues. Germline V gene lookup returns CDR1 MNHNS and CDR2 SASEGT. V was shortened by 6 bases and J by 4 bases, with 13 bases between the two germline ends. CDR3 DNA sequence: TGTGCCAGCAGCCGGCAGGGCACGAATCAGCCCCAGCATTTT. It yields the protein CASSRQGTNQPQHF.

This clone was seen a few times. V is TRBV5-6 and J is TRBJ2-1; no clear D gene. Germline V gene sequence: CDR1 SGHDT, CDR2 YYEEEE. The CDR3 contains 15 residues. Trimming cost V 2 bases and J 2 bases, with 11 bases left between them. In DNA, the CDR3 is TGTGCCAGCAGCTTTTACCTCCCGACCTACAATGAGCAGTTCTTC. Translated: CASSFYLPTYNEQFF.

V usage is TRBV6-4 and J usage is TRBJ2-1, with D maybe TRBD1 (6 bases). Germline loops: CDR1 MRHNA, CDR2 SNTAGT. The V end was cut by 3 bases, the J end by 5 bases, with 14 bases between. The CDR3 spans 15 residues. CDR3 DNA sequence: TGTGCCAGCAGTGAATCCGGGACAACGGACAATGAGCAGTTCTTC. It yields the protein CASSESGTTDNEQFF.

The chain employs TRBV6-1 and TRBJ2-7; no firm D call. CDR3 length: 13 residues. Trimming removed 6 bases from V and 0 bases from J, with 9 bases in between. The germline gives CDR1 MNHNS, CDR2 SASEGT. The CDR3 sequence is CASRPLSSYEQYV. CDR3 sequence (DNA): TGTGCCAGCAGGCCATTGAGCTCCTACGAGCAGTACGTC.

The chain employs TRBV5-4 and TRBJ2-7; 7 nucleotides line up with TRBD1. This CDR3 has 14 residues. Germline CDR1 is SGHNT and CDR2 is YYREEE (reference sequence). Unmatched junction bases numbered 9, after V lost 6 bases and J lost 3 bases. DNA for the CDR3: TGTGCCAGCACCGTACAGGGGATCTACTACGAGCAGTACTTC. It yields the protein CASTVQGIYYEQYF.

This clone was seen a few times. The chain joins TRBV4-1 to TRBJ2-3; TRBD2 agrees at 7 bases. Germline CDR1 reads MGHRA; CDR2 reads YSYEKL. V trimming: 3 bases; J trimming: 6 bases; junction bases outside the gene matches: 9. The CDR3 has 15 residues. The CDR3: CASSHSGLDADTQYF. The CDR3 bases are TGCGCCAGCAGCCATTCCGGACTAGATGCGGATACGCAGTATTTT.

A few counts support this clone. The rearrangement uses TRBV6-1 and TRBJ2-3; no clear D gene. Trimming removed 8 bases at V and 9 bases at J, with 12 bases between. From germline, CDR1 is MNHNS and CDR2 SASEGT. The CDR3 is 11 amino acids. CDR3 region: CASGMGETQYF. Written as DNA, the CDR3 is TGTGCCAGCGGGATGGGCGAGACGCAGTATTTT.

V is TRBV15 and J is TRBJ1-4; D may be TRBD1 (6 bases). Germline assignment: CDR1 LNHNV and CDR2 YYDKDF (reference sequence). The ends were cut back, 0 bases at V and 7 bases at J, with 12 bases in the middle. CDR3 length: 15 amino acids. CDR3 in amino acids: CATSRDPGVGEKLFF. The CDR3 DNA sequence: TGTGCCACCAGCAGAGATCCAGGGGTGGGTGAAAAACTGTTTTTT.

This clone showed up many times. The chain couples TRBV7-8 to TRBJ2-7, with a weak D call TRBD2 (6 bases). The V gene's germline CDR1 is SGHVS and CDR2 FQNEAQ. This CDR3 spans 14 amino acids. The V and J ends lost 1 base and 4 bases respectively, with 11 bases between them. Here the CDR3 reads CASSLDGRDYEQYV. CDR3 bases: TGTGCCAGCAGCTTAGACGGGCGGGATTACGAGCAGTACGTC.

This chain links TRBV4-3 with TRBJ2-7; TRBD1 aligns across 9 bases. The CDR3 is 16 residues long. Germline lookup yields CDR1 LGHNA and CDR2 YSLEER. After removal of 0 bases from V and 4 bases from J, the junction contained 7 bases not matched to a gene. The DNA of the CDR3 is TGCGCCAGCAGCCAAGATATGTCGGGACAGGGTTACGAGCAGTACTTC. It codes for CASSQDMSGQGYEQYF.

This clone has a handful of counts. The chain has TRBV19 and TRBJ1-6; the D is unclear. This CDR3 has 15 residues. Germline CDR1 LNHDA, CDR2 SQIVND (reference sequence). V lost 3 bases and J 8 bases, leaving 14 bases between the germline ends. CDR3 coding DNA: TGTGCCAGTAGTATCGGCGGGAGCTCCGATTCACCCCTCCACTTT. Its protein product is CASSIGGSSDSPLHF. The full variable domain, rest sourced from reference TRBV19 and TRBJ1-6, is DGGITQSPKYLFRKEGQNVTLSCEQNLNHDAMYWYRQDPGQGLRLIYYSQIVNDFQKGDIAEGYSVSREKKESFPLTVTSAQKNPTAFYLCASSIGGSSDSPLHFGNGTRLTVT.

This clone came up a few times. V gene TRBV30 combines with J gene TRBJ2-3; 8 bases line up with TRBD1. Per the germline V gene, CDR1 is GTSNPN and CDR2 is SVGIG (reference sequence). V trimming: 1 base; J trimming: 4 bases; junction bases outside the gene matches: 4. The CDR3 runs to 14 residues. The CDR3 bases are TGTGCCTGGAGTGCCGGACAGGGTCCAGATACGCAGTATTTT. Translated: CAWSAGQGPDTQYF.

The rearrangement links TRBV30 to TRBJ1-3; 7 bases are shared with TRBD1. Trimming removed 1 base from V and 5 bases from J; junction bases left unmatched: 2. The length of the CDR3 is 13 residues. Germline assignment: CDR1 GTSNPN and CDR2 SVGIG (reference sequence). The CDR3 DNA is TGTGCCTGGAGTGGGACAGGACGAAACACCATATATTTT. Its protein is CAWSGTGRNTIYF.

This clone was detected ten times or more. CDR3 residues: CASSKTLAGKGETQYF. The CDR3 bases are TGTGCCAGCAGCAAAACTCTGGCGGGGAAAGGGGAGACCCAGTACTTC. The rearrangement joins TRBV21-1 to TRBJ2-5; TRBD2 is the table's D call, not checked against the DNA. TRBV21-1 is labeled a pseudogene. This CDR3 comprises 16 residues.

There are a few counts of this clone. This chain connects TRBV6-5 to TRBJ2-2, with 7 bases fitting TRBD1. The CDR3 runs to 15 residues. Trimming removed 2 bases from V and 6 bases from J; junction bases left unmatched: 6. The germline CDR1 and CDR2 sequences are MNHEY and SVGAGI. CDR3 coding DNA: TGTGCCAGCAGTTACCGACAGGGTTTGGCCGGGGAGCTGTTTTTT. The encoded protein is CASSYRQGLAGELFF.

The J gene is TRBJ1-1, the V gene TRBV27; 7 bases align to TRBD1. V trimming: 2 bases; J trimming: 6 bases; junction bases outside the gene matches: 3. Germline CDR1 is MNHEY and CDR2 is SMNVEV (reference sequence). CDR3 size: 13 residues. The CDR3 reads CASSLTGESEAFF. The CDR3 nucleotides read TGTGCCAGCAGTTTAACAGGGGAGTCTGAAGCTTTCTTT.

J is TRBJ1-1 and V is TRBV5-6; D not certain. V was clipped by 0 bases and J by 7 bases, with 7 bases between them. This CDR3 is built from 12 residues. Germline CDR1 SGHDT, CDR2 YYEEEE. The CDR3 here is CASSLVPGEAFF. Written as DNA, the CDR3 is TGTGCCAGCAGCTTGGTCCCCGGTGAAGCTTTCTTT.

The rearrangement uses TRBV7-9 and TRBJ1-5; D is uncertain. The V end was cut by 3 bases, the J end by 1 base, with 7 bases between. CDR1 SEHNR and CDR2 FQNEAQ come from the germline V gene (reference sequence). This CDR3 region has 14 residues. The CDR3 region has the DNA TGTGCCAGCAGCTTGGAGGGAAGCAATCAGCCCCAGCATTTT. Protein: CASSLEGSNQPQHF.

The CDR3 nucleotides are TGTGCCAGCAGCATGGGGGCACGCACAGATACGCAGTATTTT. It yields the protein CASSMGARTDTQYF. The chain combines TRBV27 with TRBJ2-3; perhaps TRBD1 as D (6 bases). Between the trimmed V and J ends, which lost 6 bases and 1 base, there was a span of 11 bases. The germline V gene has CDR1 MNHEY and CDR2 SMNVEV (reference sequence). The CDR3 contains 14 residues.

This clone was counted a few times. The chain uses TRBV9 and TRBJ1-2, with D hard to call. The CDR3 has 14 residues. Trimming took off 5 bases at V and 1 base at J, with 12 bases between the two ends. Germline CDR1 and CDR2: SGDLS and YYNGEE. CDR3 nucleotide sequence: TGTGCCAGCAGTAGCAGAAACGTTAACTATGGCTACACCTTC. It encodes CASSSRNVNYGYTF.

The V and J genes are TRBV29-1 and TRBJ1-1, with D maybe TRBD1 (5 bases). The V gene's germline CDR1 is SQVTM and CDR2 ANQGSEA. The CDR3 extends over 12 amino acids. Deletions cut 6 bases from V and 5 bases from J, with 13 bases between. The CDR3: CSVLTGNTEAFF. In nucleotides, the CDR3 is TGCAGCGTGCTTACAGGTAATACTGAAGCTTTCTTT.